The TCR beta chain under discussion was sequenced for a study of persistence of HIV-infected CD4 T cells. About the study: Suppressive ART had lasted a median of around eight years. Study-level results: Compared with CD3/CD28-stimulated cells, CMV- and Gag-responding cells showed lower TCRbeta richness. TCR analyses could not target the rare provirus-carrying CMV-responding cells. Within sorted populations, more oligoclonal TCRs accompanied more oligoclonal proviruses.

This clone was found a few times. Its antigen is not known. Germline V gives CDR1 LNHDA, CDR2 SQIVND (reference sequence). The CDR3 runs to 15 residues. The junction had 7 bases not matched to a gene; V was cut back by 4 bases and J by 8 bases. The stimulus was lysate of CMV-infected fibroblasts, 8.5 to 10 ug/mL. CD40L/CD69 double-negative CD45RO-high memory CD4+ T cells were collected. The immunoSEQ assay was version 4, run in survey mode. Only in-frame clones appear in the TCRdb table, and some are missing; sequencing was by immunoSEQ multiplex PCR. The table lists 37,000 or so clones, around 80% of them singletons.

The chain employs TRBV19 and TRBJ1-6, with 8 bases identical to TRBD1. The specimen was CD4+ T cells sorted from PBMCs after 18-hour stimulation, collected from a patient who received antiretroviral therapy. The sequence was collected from an adult man with HIV who was CMV-seropositive. The CDR3 loop is CASSTTGTGDSPLHF. CDR3 nucleotide sequence: TGTGCCAGTAGTACCACTGGGACAGGTGATTCACCCCTCCACTTT. Based on the CDR3 plus reference TRBV19 and TRBJ1-6, the full variable domain is DGGITQSPKYLFRKEGQNVTLSCEQNLNHDAMYWYRQDPGQGLRLIYYSQIVNDFQKGDIAEGYSVSREKKESFPLTVTSAQKNPTAFYLCASSTTGTGDSPLHFGNGTRLTVT.